The 19 T cell receptor beta chains below were found in one sample sequenced in a study of cytomegalovirus exposure and HLA in healthy donors. Primers included in the PCR were 60 Vbeta and 13 Jbeta primers. The table came from immunoSEQ multiplex PCR; TCRdb's copy has only in-frame clones and leaves some out. The profile shows approximately 200,000 clones, 75% to 85% of them singletons. The sample consisted of PBMCs. Every receptor here comes from a woman aged 18-29 years in good health and CMV-seropositive.

This clone was detected only a few times. The chain links TRBV7-2 to TRBJ1-2; unclear D gene. CDR1 is SGHTA, CDR2 FQGNSA, per germline. Trimming cost V 3 bases and J 5 bases, with 7 bases left between them. The CDR3 is made up of 12 amino acids. The CDR3 coding sequence is TGTGCCAGCAGCTTGGTCGGGTATGGCTACACCTTC. Translation: CASSLVGYGYTF.

This chain uses TRBV6-6 with TRBJ2-7, with TRBD1 matching 8 bases. CDR1 is MNHNY and CDR2 is SVGAGI in the germline V gene (reference sequence). Unmatched junction bases numbered 5, after V lost 2 bases and J lost 2 bases. The CDR3 loop spans 15 amino acids. The CDR3 region has the DNA TGTGCCAGCAGTTACGAGGGACAGGTAACCTACGAGCAGTACTTC. This encodes CASSYEGQVTYEQYF.

The chain has TRBV13 and TRBJ2-3; TRBD2 matches at 9 bases. V was clipped by 7 bases and J by 2 bases; unmatched bases: 4. The CDR3 runs to 14 residues. In germline, CDR1 is PRHDT, CDR2 FYEKMQ (reference sequence). The CDR3 bases are TGTGCCAGCAAACAGCGGGGGGCCACAGATACGCAGTATTTT. Translated, it gives CASKQRGATDTQYF.

As to this clone: An end of the junction does not agree with germline; a read error may underlie this. The sample contains more than one DNA sequence encoding this CDR3. This chain joins TRBV5-6 and TRBJ2-5, with a possible D match to TRBD1 (5 bases). The length of the CDR3 is 17 residues. Looked up from germline, CDR1 is SGHDT and CDR2 is YYEEEE. The DNA for the CDR3 is TGTGCCAGCAGCTCGGACATTAACCATGCCTCAGGAGAGACTCAGTACTTC. Residues: CASSSDINHASGETQYF.

This clone has just one count. The chain uses TRBV6-6 and TRBJ1-5; 11 bases line up with TRBD1. The junction had 4 bases not matched to a gene; V was cut back by 6 bases and J by 3 bases. The germline V gene encodes CDR1 MNHNY and CDR2 SVGAGI (reference sequence). The length of the CDR3 is 15 residues. CDR3 nucleotide sequence: TGTGCCAGCAGGGGACAGGGGGAGATCAATCAGCCCCAGCATTTT. This sequence encodes CASRGQGEINQPQHF.

The chain has TRBV9 and TRBJ2-5; 9 bases are a match to TRBD1. Germline V gene lookup returns CDR1 SGDLS and CDR2 YYNGEE. Trimming at V came to 4 bases and at J to 3 bases, leaving 10 bases not matched to a gene. The CDR3 consists of 16 residues. The CDR3 nucleotides are TGTGCCAGCAGCTCGCGGACAGGGGCTTCGAAAGAGACCCAGTACTTC. Encoded protein: CASSSRTGASKETQYF.

In its sample, this clone was seen a few times. This rearrangement joins TRBV14 to TRBJ2-1, with TRBD2 matching over 7 bases. J lost 1 base, V lost 4 bases, and 13 bases had no gene match. Per germline, CDR1 SGHDN and CDR2 FVKESK. The CDR3 spans 18 residues. The CDR3 reads CASSRRWGGGRSYNEQFF. DNA for the CDR3: TGTGCCAGCAGCCGCCGATGGGGCGGGGGAAGGTCCTACAATGAGCAGTTCTTC.

The chain links TRBV7-3 to TRBJ1-2, with D uncertain. CDR1 is SGHTA and CDR2 is FQGTGA in the germline V gene. The CDR3 covers 13 residues. Trimming removed 6 bases at V and 8 bases at J, with 16 bases between. CDR3: CASSSYTREGYTF. The CDR3 DNA reads as TGTGCCAGCAGTAGCTACACCCGGGAAGGCTACACCTTC.

The chain has TRBV14 and TRBJ2-1; D is ambiguous. From germline, CDR1 is SGHDN and CDR2 FVKESK. This CDR3 contains 14 residues. V was cut by 5 bases and J by 0 bases, with 8 bases left in between. The chain's CDR3 is CASSIKSSYNEQFF. Here the CDR3 DNA reads TGTGCCAGCAGCATTAAGAGCTCCTACAATGAGCAGTTCTTC.

This sequence joins TRBV4-2 and TRBJ1-4; TRBD1 agrees at 9 bases. V shed 0 bases and J 5 bases; nucleotides not matched to a gene: 4. The CDR3 is made up of 16 amino acids. CDR1 is LGHNA and CDR2 is YNFKEQ in the germline V gene. The CDR3 DNA sequence: TGTGCCAGCAGCCAAGATCCGGGACAGGGAAATGAAAAACTGTTTTTT. Translating gives CASSQDPGQGNEKLFF.

The V call is TRBV6-1, the J call TRBJ2-1; D is perhaps TRBD2 (6 bases). CDR1 is MNHNS and CDR2 is SASEGT in the germline V gene. V shed 3 bases and J shed 3 bases, with 12 bases lying between them. The CDR3 has 15 amino acids. The CDR3 coding sequence is TGTGCCAGCAGTGAGTCGGGACTGTACTACAATGAGCAGTTCTTC. Translation gives CASSESGLYYNEQFF.

The chain combines TRBV30 with TRBJ1-1; TRBD1 agrees at 7 bases. Germline V gene sequence: CDR1 GTSNPN, CDR2 SVGIG (reference sequence). This CDR3 is 12 amino acids long. Losses at the gene ends were 2 bases for V and 12 bases for J; bases not matched to a gene: 9. The CDR3 spells CAWSLGTAIPFF. CDR3 nucleotide sequence: TGTGCCTGGAGTCTAGGGACAGCTATACCTTTCTTT.

The genes are TRBV27 and TRBJ1-6, with D possibly TRBD1 on 6 matching bases. This CDR3 is 13 amino acids long. Trimming shortened V by 2 bases and J by 13 bases, and 12 bases separated the two germline ends. The germline gives CDR1 MNHEY, CDR2 SMNVEV (reference sequence). In DNA form, the CDR3 reads TGTGCCAGCAGTTTAGGGGGGGCTTCTCCCCTCCACTTT. Protein product: CASSLGGASPLHF.

The rearrangement joins TRBV7-9 to TRBJ2-5, with D hard to call. Trimming removed 1 base at V and 5 bases at J, with 11 bases between. This CDR3 is built from 14 residues. Looked up from germline, CDR1 is SEHNR and CDR2 is FQNEAQ (reference sequence). The CDR3 DNA sequence: TGTGCCAGCAGCTTAGGTTCTGGGCTGGAGACCCAGTACTTC. This sequence encodes CASSLGSGLETQYF. The full variable domain, its missing parts supplied by reference TRBV7-9 and TRBJ2-5, is DTGVSQNPRHKITKRGQNVTFRCDPISEHNRLYWYRQTLGQGPEFLTYFQNEAQLEKSRLLSDRFSAERPKGSFSTLEIQRTEQGDSAMYLCASSLGSGLETQYFGPGTRLLVL.

The CDR3 DNA is TGTGCCAGCGGCTCCCTATGGGGGGCGGGGGGCACTGAAGCTTTCTTT. Its translation is CASGSLWGAGGTEAFF. The V gene is TRBV27, the J gene TRBJ1-1, with a tentative D call TRBD1 (6 bases). The V gene's germline CDR1 is MNHEY and CDR2 SMNVEV (reference sequence). This CDR3 has 16 amino acids. The ends were cut back, 8 bases at V and 4 bases at J, with 23 bases in the middle.

The chain is built from TRBV5-6 and TRBJ1-2; no firm D call. CDR3 size: 15 residues. With 0 bases removed from V and 4 bases from J, the gap between germline ends came to 13 bases. The V gene's germline CDR1 is SGHDT and CDR2 YYEEEE. CDR3 DNA sequence: TGTGCCAGCAGCTTGGCCTCAGGAGGTGGCTATGGCTACACCTTC. This translates into CASSLASGGGYGYTF.

The V call is TRBV27, the J call TRBJ2-5; a weak D match, TRBD1 (5 bases). Trimming shortened V by 5 bases and J by 1 base, and 11 bases separated the two germline ends. The CDR3 is 14 residues long. Germline V gives CDR1 MNHEY, CDR2 SMNVEV (reference sequence). The CDR3 reads CASSTFDSQETQYF. In nucleotides, the CDR3 is TGTGCCAGCAGTACTTTCGACAGCCAAGAGACCCAGTACTTC.

In its sample, this clone was seen a few times. The J gene is TRBJ1-2, the V gene TRBV7-6; 8 nucleotides agree with TRBD1. The J segment lost 4 bases and the V segment lost 5 bases, leaving 9 bases of the junction unmatched. Per germline, CDR1 SGHVS and CDR2 FNYEAQ. The CDR3 runs 15 residues. The CDR3 region has the DNA TGTGCCAGCAGCGGAGGGACAGGTGGAATCTATGGCTACACCTTC. This sequence encodes CASSGGTGGIYGYTF.

The chain employs TRBV6-1 and TRBJ2-1; the match to TRBD2 covers 12 bases. This CDR3 has 15 amino acids. V shed 6 bases, J shed 4 bases, and the junction held 4 bases outside the gene matches. Germline CDR1 MNHNS, CDR2 SASEGT. For the CDR3, the DNA is TGTGCCAGCAGACCTAGCGGGGGGGCGTACAATGAGCAGTTCTTC. It encodes CASRPSGGAYNEQFF.